This TCR beta chain appears in the sequencing data of a study of siplizumab effects on memory and regulatory T cells. Germline V gene lookup returns CDR1 SGHRS and CDR2 YFSETQ. This CDR3 contains 16 residues. Trimming pared 0 bases from V and 2 bases from J, leaving 11 bases between. Some clones are missing from TCRdb's copy, which holds only in-frame ones; the method was immunoSEQ multiplex PCR. Of about 100,000 clones detected, 91% appear once; the ten largest clones hold over 0.12%. This sequence was found in a human donor in good health. This rearrangement joins TRBV5-1 to TRBJ1-4; unclear D gene. Sequenced sample: CD4+ T cells sorted from blood. This chain's CDR3 is CASSLDGLGTNEKLFF. The CDR3 nucleotides read TGCGCCAGCAGCTTGGACGGACTCGGGACTAATGAAAAACTGTTTTTT.